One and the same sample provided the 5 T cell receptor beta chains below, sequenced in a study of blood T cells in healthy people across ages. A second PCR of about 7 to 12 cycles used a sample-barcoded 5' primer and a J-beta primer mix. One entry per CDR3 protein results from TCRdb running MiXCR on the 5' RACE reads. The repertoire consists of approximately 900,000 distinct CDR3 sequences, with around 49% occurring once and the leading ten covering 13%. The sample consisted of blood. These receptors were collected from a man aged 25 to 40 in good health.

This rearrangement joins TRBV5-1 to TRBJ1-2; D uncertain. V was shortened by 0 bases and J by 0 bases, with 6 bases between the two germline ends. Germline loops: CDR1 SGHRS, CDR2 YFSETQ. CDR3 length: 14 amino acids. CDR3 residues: CASSLGESNYGYTF. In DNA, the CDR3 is TGCGCCAGCAGCTTGGGGGAATCTAACTATGGCTACACCTTC.

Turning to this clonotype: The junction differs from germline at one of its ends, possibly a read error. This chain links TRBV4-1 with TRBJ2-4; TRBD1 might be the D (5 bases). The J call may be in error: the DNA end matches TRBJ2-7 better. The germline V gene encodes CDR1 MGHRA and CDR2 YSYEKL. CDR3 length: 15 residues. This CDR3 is CASGQDWGHGYEQYF. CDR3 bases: TGCGCCAGCGGCCAAGATTGGGGCCATGGCTACGAGCAGTACTTC.

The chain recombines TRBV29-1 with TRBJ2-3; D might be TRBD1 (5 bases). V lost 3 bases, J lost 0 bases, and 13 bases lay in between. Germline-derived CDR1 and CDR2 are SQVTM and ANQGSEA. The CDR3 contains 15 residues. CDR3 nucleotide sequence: TGCAGCGTTGATGTCGGCAGGGCTAGCACAGATACGCAGTATTTT. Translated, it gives CSVDVGRASTDTQYF.

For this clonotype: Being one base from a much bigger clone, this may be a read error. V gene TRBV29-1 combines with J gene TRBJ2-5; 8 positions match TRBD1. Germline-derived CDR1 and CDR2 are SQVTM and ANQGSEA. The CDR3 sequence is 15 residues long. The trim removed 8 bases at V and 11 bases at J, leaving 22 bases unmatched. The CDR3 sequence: CSLLLSTGVRNEQYF. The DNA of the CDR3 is TGCAGCTTATTGCTATCGACAGGGGTTCGCAATGAGCAGTACTTC.

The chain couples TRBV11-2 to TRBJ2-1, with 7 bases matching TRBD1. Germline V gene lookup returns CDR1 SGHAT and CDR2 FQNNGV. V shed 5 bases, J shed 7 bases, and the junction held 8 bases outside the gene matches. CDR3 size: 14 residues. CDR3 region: CASSPRTGENEQFF. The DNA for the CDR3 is TGTGCCAGCAGCCCGAGAACAGGGGAAAATGAGCAGTTCTTC.